This paragraph covers one TCR beta chain sequence. One end of the junction varies from germline; a read error may be responsible. The data are from a study of shared clonotypes between healthy human individuals. CDR1 is SGHRS, CDR2 YFSETQ, per germline. This CDR3 is 14 amino acids long. TCRdb's table, derived via immunoSEQ multiplex PCR, lists solely in-frame clones and lacks some. The sample holds a few hundred thousand clones; about 65% are singletons and the top ten take 8.5% to 14%. V is TRBV5-1 and J is TRBJ2-5; 8 bases agree with TRBD1. This TCR was recovered from a man younger than 45 in good health. Sequencing input: memory CD4+ T cells sorted from blood. Stated subset: CD45RA-negative fraction. The CDR3 sequence: CASSLTGDSETQYF. The CDR3 DNA is TGTGCCAGCAGCTTGACAGGGGATTCGGAGACCCAGTACTTC.